This TCR beta chain was profiled in a study of T-cell reconstitution after alpha-beta-depleted transplantation in children. General observations from the study: About two months after transplant, alpha-beta T cells reportedly came from several hundred expanded graft clones. T-cell counts and diversity at one year post-transplant came mainly from newly produced T cells.

During its preparation, the TCRbeta library received unique molecular identifiers. TCRdb passed the PCR reads through MiXCR, listing each CDR3 protein once. The data show about 120,000 distinct CDR3 sequences, roughly 23% seen once. With 2 bases clipped from V and 4 bases from J, the junction kept 8 bases outside the gene matches. This CDR3 region has 15 residues. CDR1 and CDR2 (germline): DFQATT, SNEGSKA (reference sequence). Remarks on this clonotype: Its antigen is currently unknown.

The TCR comes from a male patient between 2 and 15 years old who had a stem cell transplant for chronic granulomatous disease, so the T cells may come from the graft donor. Material: PBMCs, mostly from graft donor cells, obtained 180 days after TCRalphabeta/CD19-depleted stem cell transplant. The chain has TRBV20-1 and TRBJ2-3, with 8 nucleotides matching TRBD2. CDR3 bases: TGCAGTGCTAGACCGGGACCCGGGGGGGCAGATACGCAGTATTTT. This encodes CSARPGPGGADTQYF.